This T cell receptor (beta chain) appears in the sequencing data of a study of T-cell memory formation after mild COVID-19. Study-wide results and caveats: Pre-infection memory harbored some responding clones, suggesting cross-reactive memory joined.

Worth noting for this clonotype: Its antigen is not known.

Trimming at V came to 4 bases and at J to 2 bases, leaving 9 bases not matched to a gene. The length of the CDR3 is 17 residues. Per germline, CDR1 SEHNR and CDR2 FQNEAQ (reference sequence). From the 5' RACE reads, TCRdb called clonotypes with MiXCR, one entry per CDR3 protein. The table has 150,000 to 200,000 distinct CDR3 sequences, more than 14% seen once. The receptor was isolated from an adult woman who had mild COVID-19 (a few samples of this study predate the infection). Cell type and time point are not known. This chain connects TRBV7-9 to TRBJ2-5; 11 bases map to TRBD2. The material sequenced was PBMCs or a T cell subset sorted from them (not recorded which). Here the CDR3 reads CASSSLLAGVLQETQYF. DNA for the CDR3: TGTGCCAGCAGCTCACTACTAGCGGGAGTATTACAAGAGACCCAGTACTTC.